The clone carrying this T cell receptor beta chain came up a few times. Time point given: peripheral blood 6 weeks after treatment start. This entry belongs to a study of PD-L1 blockade in urothelial cancer. The wider study: Analyses used blood from 3 weeks (second dose) and 6 weeks after treatment start.

J was trimmed by 11 bases and V by 2 bases; bases with no gene match: 2. This CDR3 has 11 residues. Germline V lookup: CDR1 MNHEY, CDR2 SVGAGI. Using immunoSEQ multiplex PCR, the repertoire was profiled, and TCRdb retains in-frame clones only, with some absent. Of about 130,000 clones listed, more than 70% are singletons. The chain uses TRBV6-5 and TRBJ1-2; 7 bases line up with TRBD1. The TCR was taken from a man between 45 and 60 years old with urothelial cancer. Sequenced here: PBMCs, sampled around atezolizumab (anti-PD-L1) treatment. The CDR3 nucleotides are TGTGCCAGCAGTTACGACAGGGTGTACACCTTC. The encoded protein is CASSYDRVYTF.